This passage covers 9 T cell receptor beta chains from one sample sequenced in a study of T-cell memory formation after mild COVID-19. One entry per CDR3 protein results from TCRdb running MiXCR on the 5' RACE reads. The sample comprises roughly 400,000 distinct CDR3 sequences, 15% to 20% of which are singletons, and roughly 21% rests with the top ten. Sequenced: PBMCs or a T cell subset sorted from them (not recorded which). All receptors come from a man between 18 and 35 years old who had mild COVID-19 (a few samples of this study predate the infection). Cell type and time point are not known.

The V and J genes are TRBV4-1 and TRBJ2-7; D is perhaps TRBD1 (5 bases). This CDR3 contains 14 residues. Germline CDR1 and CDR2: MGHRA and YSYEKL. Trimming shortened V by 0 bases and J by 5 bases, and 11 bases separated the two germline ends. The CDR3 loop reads CASSQDRVGHEQYF. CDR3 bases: TGCGCCAGCAGCCAAGACAGGGTGGGCCACGAGCAGTACTTC.

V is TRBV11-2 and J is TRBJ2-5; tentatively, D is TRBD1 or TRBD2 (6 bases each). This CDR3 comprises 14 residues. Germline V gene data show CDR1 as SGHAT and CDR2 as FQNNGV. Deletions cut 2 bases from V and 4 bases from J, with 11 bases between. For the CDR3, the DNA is TGTGCCAGCAGCTTATACGAGGGGGGAGAGACCCAGTACTTC. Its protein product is CASSLYEGGETQYF. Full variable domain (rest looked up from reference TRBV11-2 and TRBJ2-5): EAGVAQSPRYKIIEKRQSVAFWCNPISGHATLYWYQQILGQGPKLLIQFQNNGVVDDSQLPKDRFSAERLKGVDSTLKIQPAKLEDSAVYLCASSLYEGGETQYFGPGTRLLVL.

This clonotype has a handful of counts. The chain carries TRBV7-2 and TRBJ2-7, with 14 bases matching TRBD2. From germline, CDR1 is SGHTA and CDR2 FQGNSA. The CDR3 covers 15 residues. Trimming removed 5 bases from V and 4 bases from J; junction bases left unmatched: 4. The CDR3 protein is CASSKGLAGVYEQYF. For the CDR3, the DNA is TGTGCCAGCAGCAAGGGACTAGCGGGGGTTTACGAGCAGTACTTC.

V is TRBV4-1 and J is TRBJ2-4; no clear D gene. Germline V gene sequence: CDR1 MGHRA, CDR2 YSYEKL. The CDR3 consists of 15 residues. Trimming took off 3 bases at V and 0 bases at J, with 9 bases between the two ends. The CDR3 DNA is TGCGCCAGCAGCCACCTATTGACAGCCAAAAACATTCAGTACTTC. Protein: CASSHLLTAKNIQYF.

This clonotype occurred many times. CDR3: CASMEGGFNEQFF. CDR3 nucleotide sequence: TGTGCCAGCATGGAGGGTGGGTTCAATGAGCAGTTCTTC. This chain links TRBV7-9 with TRBJ2-1; D might be TRBD2 (6 bases). The CDR3 is 13 amino acids. Trimming shortened V by 7 bases and J by 6 bases, and 13 bases separated the two germline ends. The germline gives CDR1 SEHNR, CDR2 FQNEAQ (reference sequence). Together with reference TRBV7-9 and TRBJ2-1, the CDR3 gives the full variable domain: DTGVSQNPRHKITKRGQNVTFRCDPISEHNRLYWYRQTLGQGPEFLTYFQNEAQLEKSRLLSDRFSAERPKGSFSTLEIQRTEQGDSAMYLCASMEGGFNEQFFGPGTRLTVL.

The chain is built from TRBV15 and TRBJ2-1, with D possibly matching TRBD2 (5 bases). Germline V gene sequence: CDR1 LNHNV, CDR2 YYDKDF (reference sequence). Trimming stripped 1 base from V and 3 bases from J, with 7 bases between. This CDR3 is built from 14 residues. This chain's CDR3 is CATSRVRDYNEQFF. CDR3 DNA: TGTGCCACCAGCAGAGTCCGGGACTACAATGAGCAGTTCTTC.

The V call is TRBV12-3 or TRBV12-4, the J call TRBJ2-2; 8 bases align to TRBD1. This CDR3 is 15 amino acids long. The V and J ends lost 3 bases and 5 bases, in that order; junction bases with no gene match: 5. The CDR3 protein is CASSFWTGRTGELFF. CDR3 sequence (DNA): TGTGCCAGCAGTTTTTGGACAGGGAGAACCGGGGAGCTGTTTTTT.

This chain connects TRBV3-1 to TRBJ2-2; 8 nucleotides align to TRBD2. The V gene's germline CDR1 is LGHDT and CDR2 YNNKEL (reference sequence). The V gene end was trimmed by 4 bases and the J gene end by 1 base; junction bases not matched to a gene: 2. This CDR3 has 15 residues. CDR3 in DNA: TGTGCCAGCAGCCTAGCGGGGAAGAACACCGGGGAGCTGTTTTTT. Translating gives CASSLAGKNTGELFF.

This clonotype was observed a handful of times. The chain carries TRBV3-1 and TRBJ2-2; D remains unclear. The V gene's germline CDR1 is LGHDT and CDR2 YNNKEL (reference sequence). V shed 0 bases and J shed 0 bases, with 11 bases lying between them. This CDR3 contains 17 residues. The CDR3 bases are TGTGCCAGCAGCCAAGATCTTATGGCGGCGAACACCGGGGAGCTGTTTTTT. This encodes CASSQDLMAANTGELFF.